This entry concerns a single TCR beta chain. This sample is part of a study of shared clonotypes between healthy human individuals. Assay execution took place at the deep level. The authors ran unsorted PBMC replicate PCRs on about 300 ng DNA, about 30,000 T cell genomes. Here immunoSEQ multiplex PCR was the method, and the copy in TCRdb shows in-frame clones only, minus some. The data show about 96,000 clones, over 40% seen once. Trimming shortened V by 1 base and J by 4 bases, and 4 bases separated the two germline ends. The CDR3 sequence is 12 residues long. The germline V gene has CDR1 SEHNR and CDR2 FQNEAQ (reference sequence). There were no recent acute infections or vaccinations among the donors, who were healthy HIV-negative adults. With unsorted samples, genomic DNA was obtained from about 90 million PBMCs.

The genes are TRBV7-9 and TRBJ2-5; D unresolved. The sequenced sample consisted of PBMCs. The clonotype originates from a woman aged 40 to 55 in good health. Some clones in this sample may be carry-over from other donors' samples. This CDR3 reads CASSLGTETQYF. The CDR3 DNA reads as TGTGCCAGCAGCTTAGGGACAGAGACCCAGTACTTC.